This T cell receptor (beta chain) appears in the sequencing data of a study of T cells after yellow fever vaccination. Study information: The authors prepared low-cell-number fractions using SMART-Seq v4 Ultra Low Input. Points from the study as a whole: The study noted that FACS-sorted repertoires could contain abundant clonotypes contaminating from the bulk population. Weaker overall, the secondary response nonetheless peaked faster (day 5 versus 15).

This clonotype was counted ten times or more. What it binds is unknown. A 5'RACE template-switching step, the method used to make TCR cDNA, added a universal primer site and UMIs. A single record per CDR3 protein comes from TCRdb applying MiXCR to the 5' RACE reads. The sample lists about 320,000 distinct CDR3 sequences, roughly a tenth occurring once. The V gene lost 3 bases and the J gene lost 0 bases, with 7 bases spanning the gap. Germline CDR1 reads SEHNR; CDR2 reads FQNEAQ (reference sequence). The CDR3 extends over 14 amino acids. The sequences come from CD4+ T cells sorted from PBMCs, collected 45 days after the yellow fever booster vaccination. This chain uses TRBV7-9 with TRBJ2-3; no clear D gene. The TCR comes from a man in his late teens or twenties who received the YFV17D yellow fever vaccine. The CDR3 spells CASSFVLSTDTQYF. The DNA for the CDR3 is TGTGCCAGCAGCTTTGTGTTAAGCACAGATACGCAGTATTTT.